The entry below describes one T cell receptor (beta chain). The antigen remains undetermined. For the second PCR, which ran for about 7 to 12 cycles, a sample-barcoded 5' primer and a J-beta primer mix were used. TCRdb called the 5' RACE reads again in MiXCR, with one record for every CDR3 protein. The sample contains roughly 830,000 distinct CDR3 sequences, 62% of which appear only once. This entry is derived from a study of blood T cells in healthy people across ages. At the level of the study: Roughly one uniquely barcoded beta molecule per two T cells was captured. Study-wide findings and caveats: Donor CMV infection status was unknown, possibly confounding age-related changes in expanded clonotypes. Age showed a roughly linear inverse relationship with TCR beta diversity per million T cells.

Ranging in age from about 6 to 95, the donors were healthy Caucasian individuals from Russia. V lost 2 bases, J lost 4 bases, and 8 bases lay in between. Germline CDR1 reads MNHEY; CDR2 reads SMNVEV (reference sequence). The length of the CDR3 is 13 residues. The TCR originated in a man younger than 45 in good health. This rearrangement joins TRBV27 to TRBJ1-2; no reliable D call. The sequenced sample was blood. In nucleotides, the CDR3 is TGTGCCAGCAGTTTACGAGGGTTCTATGGCTACACCTTC. It is translated as CASSLRGFYGYTF.